This T cell receptor (beta chain) is drawn from a study of blood T cell repertoires in COVID-19. About the research overall: PBMCs, B-cell-depleted T cells, or T cells provided the cDNA or gDNA that made up the material.

TCRdb's copy holds only in-frame clones and misses some; the assay was immunoSEQ multiplex PCR. Of some 270,000 clones in the sample, 70% to 90% were seen once. This TCR came from a woman aged 70-85 years with acute or convalescent COVID-19. Material for sequencing was peripheral blood.

The CDR3 coding sequence is TGTGCCAGCAGCCAAGCGGGACAAGGATTCAATCAGCCCCAGCATTTT. Translating it yields CASSQAGQGFNQPQHF. The chain has TRBV3-1 (or the pseudogene TRBV3-2) and TRBJ1-5; the D gene is possibly TRBD1 (6 bases). The V gene's germline CDR1 is LGHDT and CDR2 YNNKEL (reference sequence). Trimming took off 1 base at V and 3 bases at J, with 13 bases between the two ends. This CDR3 has 16 amino acids.